The present T cell receptor beta chain was sequenced within a study of T cell repertoires in cytomegalovirus infection. In the study overall: Both CMV infection and a matching HLA type were indicated by public TCR beta signatures.

Germline lookup yields CDR1 MGHDK and CDR2 SYGVNS. The V and J ends lost 1 base and 5 bases respectively, with 2 bases between them. The CDR3 contains 11 residues. TCRdb analysed the reads with MiXCR anew, one entry per CDR3 protein. The profile shows hundreds of thousands of distinct CDR3 sequences, 24% of them singletons. The chain carries TRBV25-1 and TRBJ2-5; D is unresolved. Sequenced material: CD8+ T cells from PBMCs. The clonotype originates from a human donor in good health (CMV status not recorded). Some clones in this sample may be carry-over from other donors' samples. CDR3 in DNA: TGTGCCAGCAGTGAATGGGAGACCCAGTACTTC. As protein: CASSEWETQYF. Supplemented by reference TRBV25-1 and TRBJ2-5, the full variable domain reads EADIYQTPRYLVIGTGKKITLECSQTMGHDKMYWYQQDPGMELHLIHYSYGVNSTEKGDLSSESTVSRIRTEHFPLTLESARPSHTSQYLCASSEWETQYFGPGTRLLVL.